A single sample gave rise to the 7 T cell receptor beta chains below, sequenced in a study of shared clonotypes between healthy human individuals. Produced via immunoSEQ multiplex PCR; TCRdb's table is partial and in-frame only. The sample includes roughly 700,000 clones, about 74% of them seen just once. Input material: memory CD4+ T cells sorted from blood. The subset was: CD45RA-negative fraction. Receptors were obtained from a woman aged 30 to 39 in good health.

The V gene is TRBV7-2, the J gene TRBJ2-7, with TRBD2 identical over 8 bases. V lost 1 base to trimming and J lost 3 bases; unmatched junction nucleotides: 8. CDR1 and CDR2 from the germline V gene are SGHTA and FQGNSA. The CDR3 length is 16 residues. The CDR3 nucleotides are TGTGCCAGCAGCTTAGGGTTGCGGGAGGCGTTCTACGAGCAGTACTTC. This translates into CASSLGLREAFYEQYF.

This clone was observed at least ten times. The CDR3 coding sequence is TGTGCCAGCAGTGAAGAAAGCCGATCAGATACGCAGTATTTT. As protein: CASSEESRSDTQYF. The chain employs TRBV6-1 and TRBJ2-3; D not resolved. Germline CDR1 and CDR2: MNHNS and SASEGT. Trimming left V 1 base short and J 4 bases short, with 9 bases between. The CDR3 is 14 residues long.

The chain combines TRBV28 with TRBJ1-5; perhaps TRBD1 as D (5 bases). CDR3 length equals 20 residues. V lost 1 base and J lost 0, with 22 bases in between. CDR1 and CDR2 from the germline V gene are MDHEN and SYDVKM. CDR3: CASSLSPGSEPHYSNQPQHF. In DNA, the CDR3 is TGTGCCAGCAGTTTATCCCCAGGGTCCGAGCCTCATTATAGCAATCAGCCCCAGCATTTT. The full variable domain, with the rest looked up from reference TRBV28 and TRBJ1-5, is DVKVTQSSRYLVKRTGEKVFLECVQDMDHENMFWYRQDPGLGLRLIYFSYDVKMKEKGDIPEGYSVSREKKERFSLILESASTNQTSMYLCASSLSPGSEPHYSNQPQHFGDGTRLSIL.

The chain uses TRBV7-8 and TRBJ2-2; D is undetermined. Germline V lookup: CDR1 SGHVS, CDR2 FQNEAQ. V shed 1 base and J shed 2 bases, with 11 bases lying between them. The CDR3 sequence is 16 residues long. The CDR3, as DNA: TGTGCCAGCAGCTTAGTCCCCACCATTAACACCGGGGAGCTGTTTTTT. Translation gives CASSLVPTINTGELFF.

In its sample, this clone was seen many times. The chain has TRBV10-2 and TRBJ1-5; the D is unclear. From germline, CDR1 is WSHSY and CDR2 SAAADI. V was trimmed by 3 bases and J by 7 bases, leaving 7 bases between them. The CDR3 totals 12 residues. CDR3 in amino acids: CASSDGGQPQHF. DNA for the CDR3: TGCGCCAGCAGTGATGGTGGGCAGCCCCAGCATTTT.

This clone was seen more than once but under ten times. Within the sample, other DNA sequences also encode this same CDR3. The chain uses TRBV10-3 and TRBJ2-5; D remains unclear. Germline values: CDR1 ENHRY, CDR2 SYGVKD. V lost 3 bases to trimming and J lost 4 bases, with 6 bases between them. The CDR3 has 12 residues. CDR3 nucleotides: TGTGCCATCAGTGAATCGGGAGAGACCCAGTACTTC. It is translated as CAISESGETQYF.

The CDR3 is CASSHNWNTEAFF. CDR3 DNA sequence: TGTGCCAGCAGCCATAACTGGAACACTGAAGCTTTCTTT. The chain has TRBV4-2 and TRBJ1-1, with no clear D. The CDR3 is 13 amino acids. Deletions cut 3 bases from V and 1 base from J, with 6 bases between. The germline V gene encodes CDR1 LGHNA and CDR2 YNFKEQ.